The 3 T cell receptor beta chains below were found in one sample sequenced in a study of naive and memory T cell subsets. Two oligonucleotides, mixed equimolar, formed the beta constant-region primer covering TRBC1 and TRBC2. Ligated cDNA was amplified by four rounds of PCR with nested alpha and beta constant-region primers and SP2. MiXCR, run by TCRdb on the UMI-ligation and nested PCR reads, gives a single entry per CDR3 protein. The data show 130,000 or so distinct CDR3 sequences, just over 35% seen once. The source material was central memory CD4+ T cells from blood. The receptor source for this set is a human donor in good health.

This clonotype was observed a few times. The chain uses TRBV6-5 and TRBJ1-1, with TRBD1 as a possible D gene (5 bases). This CDR3 region has 12 residues. The ends were cut back, 6 bases at V and 10 bases at J, with 15 bases in the middle. CDR1 is MNHEY, CDR2 SVGAGI, per germline. The CDR3 DNA is TGTGCCAGCAGCAAAAACAGGCGTATAGCTTTCTTT. Residues: CASSKNRRIAFF.

The rearrangement joins TRBV27 to TRBJ2-3; 15 nucleotides match TRBD2. Trimming took 4 bases from V and 0 from J; bases not matched to a gene: 2. The CDR3 spans 17 residues. The germline CDR1 and CDR2 sequences are MNHEY and SMNVEV (reference sequence). CDR3 DNA sequence: TGTGCCAGCAGTTGGGGGACTAGCGGGAGGAGCACAGATACGCAGTATTTT. Encoded protein: CASSWGTSGRSTDTQYF.

This clonotype showed up just a few times. The rearrangement joins TRBV6-6 to TRBJ1-2; 7 positions match TRBD1. This CDR3 is 12 amino acids long. V dropped 8 bases and J dropped 2; count of bases not matched to a gene: 2. Germline V gene data show CDR1 as MNHNY and CDR2 as SVGAGI (reference sequence). CDR3 sequence: CASSQGNYGYTF. The CDR3 DNA reads TGTGCCAGCTCACAGGGGAACTATGGCTACACCTTC.